The TCR beta chain described here comes from a study of OX40 agonist ivuxolimab in advanced cancers. Overall study: Three individuals attained partial responses, comprising one hepatocellular carcinoma case and two cutaneous melanoma cases.

The assay was immunoSEQ multiplex PCR, and TCRdb's table has in-frame clones only and misses some. The sample has about 57,000 clones; about 80% are singletons. The clonotype comes from an adult with an advanced solid tumor such as melanoma, head and neck, liver or kidney cancer. The sequenced sample was CD4+ or CD8+ T cells sorted from blood, obtained in a trial of the OX40 agonist ivuxolimab.

CDR3 sequence reads: CASSPTTYSTGELFF. CDR3 DNA sequence: TGTGCCAGCTCACCTACCACCTACAGTACCGGGGAGCTGTTTTTT. The chain is built from TRBV18 and TRBJ2-2; the D is unclear. Germline V CDR1 and CDR2: KGHSH, LQKENI. The ends were cut back, 3 bases at V and 5 bases at J, with 13 bases in the middle. The CDR3 runs to 15 residues.